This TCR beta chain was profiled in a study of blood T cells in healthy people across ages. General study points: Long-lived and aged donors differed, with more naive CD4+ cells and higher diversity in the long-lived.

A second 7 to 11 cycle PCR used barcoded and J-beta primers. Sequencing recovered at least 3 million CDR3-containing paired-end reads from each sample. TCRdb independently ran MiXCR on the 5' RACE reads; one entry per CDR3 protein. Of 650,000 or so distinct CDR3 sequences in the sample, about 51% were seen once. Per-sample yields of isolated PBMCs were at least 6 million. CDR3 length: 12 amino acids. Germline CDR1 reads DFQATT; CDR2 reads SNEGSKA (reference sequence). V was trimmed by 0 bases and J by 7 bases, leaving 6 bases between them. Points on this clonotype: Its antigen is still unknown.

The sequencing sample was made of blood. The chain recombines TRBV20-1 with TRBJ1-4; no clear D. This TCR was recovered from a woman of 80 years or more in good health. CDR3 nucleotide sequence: TGCAGTGCTAGAGATCGTGGTGAAAAACTGTTTTTT. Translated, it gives CSARDRGEKLFF.